Listed below are T cell receptor beta chains from one sample, sequenced in a study of CD8+ T cells in alopecia areata. TCRdb keeps only in-frame clones here, not all; method: immunoSEQ multiplex PCR. The profile shows 90,000 to 100,000 clones, roughly two fifths of them singletons. The source material was CD4+ T cells sorted from blood. The receptors were sampled from a human donor with alopecia areata. Each CDR3 is given with its conserved first and last residue.

v_call,j_call,cdr3_aa
TRBV29-1,TRBJ1-4,CSVGGREKLFF
TRBV6-1,TRBJ2-7,CASGAGGTYEQYF
TRBV30,TRBJ2-1,CAWSPTSNEQFF
TRBV7-9,TRBJ1-1,CASSLGTASGTEAFF
TRBV19,TRBJ2-6,CASLTGDPSGANVLTF
TRBV5-1,TRBJ1-1,CASRSEGTEAFF
TRBV10-3,TRBJ2-6,CAVGRDSGANVLTF
TRBV4-3,TRBJ2-1,CASSQAAVSSNEQFF
TRBV7-2,TRBJ2-1,CASSLAAVYNEQFF
TRBV4-3,TRBJ2-7,CASSQDSASSYEQYF
TRBV19,TRBJ2-5,CASSIPGTGQETQYF
TRBV29-1,TRBJ2-1,CSVGKGNEQFF
TRBV7-9,TRBJ1-1,CATPGTKDTEAFF
TRBV7-9,TRBJ2-7,CASSRGQGFHEQYF
TRBV6-6,TRBJ2-5,CASSYGTSAETQYF
TRBV27,TRBJ1-1,CASSTRRGGTEAFF
TRBV5-1,TRBJ2-2,CASAWGAVNTGELFF
TRBV29-1,TRBJ1-5,CSVTGRGNQPQHF
TRBV19,TRBJ2-5,CASSKGQLFVETQYF